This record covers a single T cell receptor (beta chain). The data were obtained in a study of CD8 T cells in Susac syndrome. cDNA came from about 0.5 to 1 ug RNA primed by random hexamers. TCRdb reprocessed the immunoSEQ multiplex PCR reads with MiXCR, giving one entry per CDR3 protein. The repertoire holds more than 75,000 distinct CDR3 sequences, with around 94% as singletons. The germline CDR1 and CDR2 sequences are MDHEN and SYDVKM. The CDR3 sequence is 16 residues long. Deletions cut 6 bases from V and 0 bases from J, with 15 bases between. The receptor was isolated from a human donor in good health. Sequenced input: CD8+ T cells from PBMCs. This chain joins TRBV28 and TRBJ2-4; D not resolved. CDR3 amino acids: CASSLLRPLAKNIQYF. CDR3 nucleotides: TGTGCCAGCAGCCTTTTACGTCCTCTAGCCAAAAACATTCAGTACTTC.